What follows are 3 T cell receptor beta chains derived from one specimen sequenced in a study of yellow fever vaccine responses in identical twins. One entry per CDR3 protein results from TCRdb running MiXCR on the RT-PCR reads. This sample has around 6,600 distinct CDR3 sequences, with 86% found just once. The source material was T cells from blood (PBMCs), unsorted or a sorted subset (not recorded which), sampled before or after yellow fever vaccination (not recorded which). These receptors were obtained from a woman between 18 and 30 years old who received the yellow fever vaccine.

J is TRBJ2-5 and V is TRBV7-2; TRBD1 matches 8 bases. The CDR3 has 15 residues. V was pared by 5 bases and J by 2 bases, with 7 bases of the junction left unmatched. The germline V gene encodes CDR1 SGHTA and CDR2 FQGNSA. CDR3 sequence reads: CASSLRDRPQETQYF. CDR3 coding DNA: TGTGCCAGCAGCCTCCGGGACAGGCCACAAGAGACCCAGTACTTC.

The rearrangement links TRBV11-2 to TRBJ2-3; no definite D call. The CDR3 extends over 14 amino acids. The germline V and J ends were trimmed by 7 bases and 2 bases, with 13 bases remaining between them. Per the germline V gene, CDR1 is SGHAT and CDR2 is FQNNGV. The CDR3 DNA is TGTGCCAGCACTCCGGGCCCTACCACAGATACGCAGTATTTT. Amino acids: CASTPGPTTDTQYF.

This clonotype was picked up one time. V gene TRBV5-1 combines with J gene TRBJ1-2; 8 bases match TRBD1. CDR1 and CDR2 from the germline V gene are SGHRS and YFSETQ. The V segment lost 7 bases and the J segment 2 bases; nucleotides outside the gene matches: 4. CDR3 size: 13 residues. CDR3 sequence: CASGQGGNYGYTF. The CDR3 DNA is TGCGCCAGCGGACAGGGTGGGAACTATGGCTACACCTTC.